The source of this T cell receptor (beta chain) is a study of T cells in Graves' hyperthyroidism and ophthalmopathy. Findings and limits, study-wide: In blood, most of the thyroid clonotypes expanded above 0.001 were also present. A model built on 13 V-J features separated ophthalmopathy from stable hyperthyroidism.

This clonotype has just a few counts. Its antigen is as yet unknown. Exclusion followed for patients with uncontrolled infection, other autoimmune disease, pregnancy or lactation. PBMCs were collected from an approximately 9.3 ml volume of fresh peripheral blood. It was RNA transcripts that yielded the amplified TCR beta CDR3 regions. Carried out on the TCR CDR3, a first-round RT-PCR used the HTBI primer set. One entry per CDR3 protein results from TCRdb running MiXCR on the multiplex PCR reads. The sample contains roughly 360,000 distinct CDR3 sequences, about 13% of which appear only once. Germline CDR1 reads KGHDR; CDR2 reads SFDVKD. The CDR3 length is 16 residues. V was clipped by 7 bases and J by 0 bases; unmatched bases: 8.

Sequences were obtained from blood. The chain carries TRBV24-1 and TRBJ1-5; 7 nucleotides align to TRBD1. The clonotype comes from a man aged 25-45 years with Graves' hyperthyroidism that later progressed to Graves' ophthalmopathy. CDR3 bases: TGTGCCACCAGCGAGGGGGGACAGTATAGCAATCAGCCCCAGCATTTT. Protein: CATSEGGQYSNQPQHF.